What follows are 30 T cell receptor beta chains derived from one specimen sequenced in a study of cytomegalovirus exposure and HLA in healthy donors. PCR involved 60 Vbeta and 13 Jbeta primers. Data came from immunoSEQ multiplex PCR; TCRdb stores just in-frame clones and leaves some out. Of some 150,000 clones listed, approximately 73% are singletons. The sample taken for sequencing was PBMCs. These receptors were taken from a human donor in good health.

The rearrangement uses TRBV7-9 and TRBJ1-6; 7 positions agree with TRBD1. The CDR3 has 16 amino acids. From germline, CDR1 is SEHNR and CDR2 FQNEAQ (reference sequence). V lost 2 bases, J lost 5 bases, and 6 bases stayed unmatched. The CDR3 loop is CASSLRSGTDNSPLHF. CDR3 coding DNA: TGTGCCAGCAGCTTAAGATCAGGGACAGATAATTCACCCCTCCACTTT. The whole variable domain, filled in from reference TRBV7-9 and TRBJ1-6, reads DTGVSQNPRHKITKRGQNVTFRCDPISEHNRLYWYRQTLGQGPEFLTYFQNEAQLEKSRLLSDRFSAERPKGSFSTLEIQRTEQGDSAMYLCASSLRSGTDNSPLHFGNGTRLTVT.

The chain employs TRBV25-1 and TRBJ2-5, with D unclear. The DNA end favors TRBJ2-7, so the J call may be wrong. CDR1 and CDR2 from the germline V gene are MGHDK and SYGVNS. This CDR3 comprises 12 residues. CDR3 sequence (DNA): TGTGCCAGCAGTACGGTAGCCTACGAGCAGTACTTC. This gives the protein CASSTVAYEQYF.

This clone came up a few times. The chain joins TRBV27 to TRBJ2-3; 8 bases are a match to TRBD1. V gave up 6 bases and J gave up 4 bases; unmatched junction bases: 6. CDR3 length: 14 amino acids. Germline V CDR1 and CDR2: MNHEY, SMNVEV (reference sequence). CDR3 sequence: CASRQGARSDTQYF. In nucleotides, the CDR3 is TGTGCCAGCAGGCAGGGGGCGCGATCAGATACGCAGTATTTT.

CDR3 loop: CASSVATNYGYTF. CDR3 in DNA: TGTGCCAGCAGCGTAGCTACGAACTATGGCTACACCTTC. The rearrangement uses TRBV9 and TRBJ1-2; D uncertain. Trimming took off 0 bases at V and 2 bases at J, with 5 bases between the two ends. The CDR3 runs 13 residues. CDR1 SGDLS and CDR2 YYNGEE come from the germline V gene.

This clone was detected only a few times. This chain links TRBV10-1 with TRBJ1-3, with no clear D. The CDR3 loop spans 13 amino acids. Trimming took 6 bases from V and 4 from J, leaving 10 bases between them. From germline, CDR1 is WNHNN and CDR2 SYGVQD (reference sequence). The CDR3 region is CASSFGEGNTIYF. DNA of the CDR3: TGCGCCAGCAGCTTCGGGGAGGGAAACACCATATATTTT.

The chain couples TRBV7-8 to TRBJ1-1; D is ambiguous. Germline CDR1 reads SGHVS; CDR2 reads FQNEAQ. The CDR3 has 14 amino acids. V lost 0 bases, J lost 2 bases, and 7 bases lay in between. CDR3 nucleotide sequence: TGTGCCAGCAGCTTAGCGCAGATCAACACTGAAGCTTTCTTT. Translating it yields CASSLAQINTEAFF.

The gene calls are TRBV6-1 and TRBJ2-5; TRBD2 is a possible D gene (6 bases). The CDR3 sequence is 13 residues long. Trimming shortened V by 10 bases and J by 5 bases, and 17 bases separated the two germline ends. Germline V CDR1 and CDR2: MNHNS, SASEGT. The CDR3 sequence: CATPGLLGETQYF. The DNA for the CDR3 is TGTGCCACCCCGGGACTCCTGGGGGAGACCCAGTACTTC.

J is TRBJ1-1 and V is TRBV2, with a weak D call TRBD1 (6 bases). V was cut by 4 bases and J by 0 bases, with 15 bases left in between. The CDR3 is 16 residues long. The germline V gene encodes CDR1 SNHLY and CDR2 FYNNEI. This chain's CDR3 is CASSATGQIMNTEAFF. In DNA form, the CDR3 reads TGTGCCAGCAGTGCCACAGGACAGATCATGAACACTGAAGCTTTCTTT. Full variable domain (missing parts from reference TRBV2 and TRBJ1-1): EPEVTQTPSHQVTQMGQEVILRCVPISNHLYFYWYRQILGQKVEFLVSFYNNEISEKSEIFDDQFSVERPDGSNFTLKIRSTKLEDSAMYFCASSATGQIMNTEAFFGQGTRLTVV.

V is TRBV7-3 and J is TRBJ2-1; 10 positions match TRBD2. Germline V CDR1 and CDR2: SGHTA, FQGTGA. This CDR3 has 20 amino acids. V trimming: 3 bases; J trimming: 4 bases; junction bases outside the gene matches: 18. CDR3: CASSFGGATTLAGAYNEQFF. The CDR3 DNA reads as TGTGCCAGCAGCTTCGGTGGGGCCACTACGCTAGCGGGAGCTTACAATGAGCAGTTCTTC.

The chain carries TRBV5-1 and TRBJ1-5; 7 bases agree with TRBD1. This CDR3 spans 14 amino acids. Germline values: CDR1 SGHRS, CDR2 YFSETQ. The V and J ends lost 4 bases and 2 bases, in that order; junction bases with no gene match: 3. CDR3 sequence reads: CASSPGQGNQPQHF. DNA for the CDR3: TGCGCCAGCAGCCCTGGACAGGGCAATCAGCCCCAGCATTTT. The variable domain in full, with the rest retrieved from reference TRBV5-1 and TRBJ1-5, is KAGVTQTPRYLIKTRGQQVTLSCSPISGHRSVSWYQQTPGQGLQFLFEYFSETQRNKGNFPGRFSGRQFSNSRSEMNVSTLELGDSALYLCASSPGQGNQPQHFGDGTRLSIL.

This chain joins TRBV9 and TRBJ1-3, with a possible D match to TRBD1 (5 bases). Germline CDR1 and CDR2: SGDLS and YYNGEE. This CDR3 is built from 17 residues. V dropped 2 bases and J dropped 0 bases, with 15 bases sitting between them. The CDR3 region is CASSVEDRPYSGNTIYF. The CDR3 DNA follows: TGTGCCAGCAGCGTGGAAGACAGACCGTACTCTGGAAACACCATATATTTT. Drawing the rest from reference TRBV9 and TRBJ1-3, the complete variable domain is DSGVTQTPKHLITATGQRVTLRCSPRSGDLSVYWYQQSLDQGLQFLIQYYNGEERAKGNILERFSAQQFPDLHSELNLSSLELGDSALYFCASSVEDRPYSGNTIYFGEGSWLTVV.

The rearrangement uses TRBV19 and TRBJ2-3, with D tentatively TRBD2 (6 bases). The CDR3 is 18 amino acids. The V end lost 0 bases, the J end lost 0 bases, and 16 bases lay between the germline ends. Looked up from germline, CDR1 is LNHDA and CDR2 is SQIVND (reference sequence). The CDR3 nucleotides read TGTGCCAGTAGTATAGATACCTCCATCCGGGGGAGCACAGATACGCAGTATTTT. The encoded protein is CASSIDTSIRGSTDTQYF.

The CDR3 DNA reads TGTGCCAGCAGCTTCATTCGGCGGGGGCCTGAAGCTTTCTTT. Translation gives CASSFIRRGPEAFF. The chain combines TRBV11-3 with TRBJ1-1, with D perhaps matching TRBD1 (6 bases). Trimming took off 3 bases at V and 6 bases at J, with 14 bases between the two ends. CDR3 length: 14 residues. The germline CDR1 and CDR2 sequences are SGHNT and YENEEA.

This clone has only a few counts. This chain connects TRBV28 to TRBJ2-5; the D gene is possibly TRBD2 (6 bases). Between the trimmed V and J ends, which lost 5 bases and 1 base, there was a span of 11 bases. The CDR3 length is 14 residues. Looked up from germline, CDR1 is MDHEN and CDR2 is SYDVKM. The CDR3 DNA follows: TGTGCCAGCAGTCCGGGACTCGTCCAAGAGACCCAGTACTTC. The encoded protein is CASSPGLVQETQYF.

The chain recombines TRBV7-9 with TRBJ2-7, with 8 nucleotides matching TRBD2. Germline loops: CDR1 SEHNR, CDR2 FQNEAQ (reference sequence). J lost 3 bases, V lost 5 bases, and 6 bases had no gene match. This CDR3 spans 14 amino acids. The CDR3 sequence is CASSRRGGSYEQYF. The CDR3 nucleotides are TGTGCCAGCAGCCGACGGGGGGGGAGCTACGAGCAGTACTTC.

This clone was counted once. The rearrangement links TRBV5-4 to TRBJ2-1, with 13 bases identical to TRBD2. CDR1 is SGHNT, CDR2 YYREEE, per germline (reference sequence). This CDR3 has 15 residues. V dropped 4 bases and J dropped 6; count of bases not matched to a gene: 4. The CDR3, as DNA: TGTGCCAGCAGCCTGGGACTAGCGGGGCTCAATGAGCAGTTCTTC. It specifies CASSLGLAGLNEQFF. The full variable domain, completed using reference TRBV5-4 and TRBJ2-1, is ETGVTQSPTHLIKTRGQQVTLRCSSQSGHNTVSWYQQALGQGPQFIFQYYREEENGRGNFPPRFSGLQFPNYSSELNVNALELDDSALYLCASSLGLAGLNEQFFGPGTRLTVL.

This clone has just a few counts. The chain recombines TRBV7-9 with TRBJ1-1, with D perhaps matching TRBD1 (6 bases). V was shortened by 4 bases and J by 1 base, with 13 bases between the two germline ends. This CDR3 region has 15 residues. Germline V lookup: CDR1 SEHNR, CDR2 FQNEAQ (reference sequence). CDR3 nucleotides: TGTGCCAGCAGCTCAGGGACATGGGGGAACACTGAAGCTTTCTTT. Translation: CASSSGTWGNTEAFF.

The chain links TRBV6-4 to TRBJ1-3, with a possible D match to TRBD1 (6 bases). V was trimmed by 4 bases and J by 0 bases, leaving 13 bases between them. The CDR3 runs to 16 residues. CDR1 and CDR2 from the germline V gene are MRHNA and SNTAGT. The CDR3 here is CASSGTARRSGNTIYF. CDR3 nucleotides: TGTGCCAGCAGTGGGACAGCTCGACGCTCTGGAAACACCATATATTTT.

The sample holds a few counts of this clone. J is TRBJ2-5 and V is TRBV11-2; 10 bases are shared with TRBD1. The CDR3 runs to 15 residues. The V and J ends lost 5 bases and 2 bases, in that order; junction bases with no gene match: 5. CDR1 is SGHAT, CDR2 FQNNGV, per germline. The CDR3 DNA follows: TGTGCCAGCAGCGGGTGGGACAGGGGACAAGAGACCCAGTACTTC. It encodes CASSGWDRGQETQYF.

The genes are TRBV23-1 and TRBJ2-5; D ambiguous. TRBV23-1 counts as an open reading frame of uncertain function. The CDR3 is made up of 13 amino acids. V lost 10 bases to trimming and J lost 2 bases, with 14 bases between them. CDR3 in amino acids: CAKHGGQQETQYF. In DNA, the CDR3 is TGCGCCAAACACGGTGGGCAGCAAGAGACCCAGTACTTC.

The chain couples TRBV6-5 to TRBJ2-2; a possible D gene is TRBD1 (6 bases). The CDR3 covers 14 residues. CDR1 MNHEY and CDR2 SVGAGI come from the germline V gene. Between the trimmed V and J ends, which lost 8 bases and 5 bases, there was a span of 15 bases. The chain's CDR3 is CASRLQGGTGELFF. CDR3 nucleotide sequence: TGTGCCAGCCGATTACAGGGTGGTACCGGGGAGCTGTTTTTT.

The genes are TRBV4-1 and TRBJ1-1; D is possibly TRBD1 (5 bases). Germline CDR1 reads MGHRA; CDR2 reads YSYEKL. V lost 0 bases and J 6 bases, leaving 11 bases between the germline ends. The CDR3 is 14 residues long. CDR3 sequence: CASSQDSSRAEAFF. The CDR3 nucleotides read TGCGCCAGCAGCCAAGATAGTAGCAGGGCTGAAGCTTTCTTT.

The rearrangement joins TRBV19 to TRBJ2-7, with D perhaps matching TRBD2 (5 bases). The CDR3 contains 11 residues. Deletions cut 5 bases from V and 7 bases from J, with 9 bases between. CDR1 LNHDA and CDR2 SQIVND come from the germline V gene (reference sequence). The CDR3 loop reads CASSRGREQYF. As DNA, the CDR3 is TGTGCCAGTAGTCGGGGTAGGGAGCAGTACTTC.

This clone was seen once. The chain joins TRBV5-1 to TRBJ1-2, with D perhaps matching TRBD1 (5 bases). The CDR3 extends over 15 amino acids. V lost 2 bases, J lost 6 bases, and 17 bases lay in between. CDR1 SGHRS and CDR2 YFSETQ come from the germline V gene. CDR3 amino acids: CASSFEGSGGDGYTF. The CDR3 DNA reads TGCGCCAGCAGCTTTGAGGGCAGTGGAGGGGATGGCTACACCTTC.

The chain carries TRBV2 and TRBJ2-5, with 7 bases fitting TRBD2. With V trimmed by 4 bases and J by 4 bases, 3 bases remained unmatched. The CDR3 extends over 13 amino acids. Germline lookup yields CDR1 SNHLY and CDR2 FYNNEI. CDR3 sequence (DNA): TGTGCCAGCAGTGCGGAGCGGGGAGAGACCCAGTACTTC. Amino acids: CASSAERGETQYF.

This clone was seen more than once but under ten times. This sequence joins TRBV11-3 and TRBJ2-1, with D uncertain. Germline loops: CDR1 SGHNT, CDR2 YENEEA. The CDR3 extends over 14 amino acids. The ends were cut back, 1 base at V and 0 bases at J, with 4 bases in the middle. The DNA of the CDR3 is TGTGCCAGCAGCTTAGGCAGCTCCTACAATGAGCAGTTCTTC. Amino acid sequence: CASSLGSSYNEQFF.

This chain joins TRBV27 and TRBJ1-2; D unresolved. This CDR3 has 15 residues. Germline CDR1 MNHEY, CDR2 SMNVEV (reference sequence). Trimming removed 2 bases from V and 2 bases from J, with 12 bases in between. DNA for the CDR3: TGTGCCAGCAGTTTAGGTGACCCGGGAAACTATGGCTACACCTTC. Its translation: CASSLGDPGNYGYTF.

The chain has TRBV7-9 and TRBJ1-1; D possibly corresponds to TRBD1 (6 bases). The CDR3 is made up of 16 amino acids. Germline CDR1 is SEHNR and CDR2 is FQNEAQ (reference sequence). V was clipped by 0 bases and J by 7 bases, with 18 bases between them. The CDR3 loop reads CASSLAVSQGLGEAFF. In DNA, the CDR3 is TGTGCCAGCAGCTTAGCGGTGTCCCAGGGGTTGGGTGAAGCTTTCTTT.

This clone showed up just a few times. This chain joins TRBV6-5 and TRBJ2-7; D not resolved. This CDR3 comprises 14 residues. Germline CDR1 and CDR2: MNHEY and SVGAGI. The V end was cut by 0 bases, the J end by 1 base, with 7 bases between. The CDR3 region has the DNA TGTGCCAGCAGTTACTCGATCAGATCCTACGAGCAGTACTTC. Translated, it gives CASSYSIRSYEQYF.

V is TRBV9 and J is TRBJ2-1; D not resolved. Trimming stripped 6 bases from V and 5 bases from J, with 15 bases between. The CDR3 consists of 14 residues. CDR1 and CDR2 from the germline V gene are SGDLS and YYNGEE. DNA of the CDR3: TGTGCCAGCACTCGTCTAGGCCAAAACAATGAGCAGTTCTTC. This encodes CASTRLGQNNEQFF. Combining the CDR3 with reference TRBV9 and TRBJ2-1 gives the whole variable domain DSGVTQTPKHLITATGQRVTLRCSPRSGDLSVYWYQQSLDQGLQFLIQYYNGEERAKGNILERFSAQQFPDLHSELNLSSLELGDSALYFCASTRLGQNNEQFFGPGTRLTVL.